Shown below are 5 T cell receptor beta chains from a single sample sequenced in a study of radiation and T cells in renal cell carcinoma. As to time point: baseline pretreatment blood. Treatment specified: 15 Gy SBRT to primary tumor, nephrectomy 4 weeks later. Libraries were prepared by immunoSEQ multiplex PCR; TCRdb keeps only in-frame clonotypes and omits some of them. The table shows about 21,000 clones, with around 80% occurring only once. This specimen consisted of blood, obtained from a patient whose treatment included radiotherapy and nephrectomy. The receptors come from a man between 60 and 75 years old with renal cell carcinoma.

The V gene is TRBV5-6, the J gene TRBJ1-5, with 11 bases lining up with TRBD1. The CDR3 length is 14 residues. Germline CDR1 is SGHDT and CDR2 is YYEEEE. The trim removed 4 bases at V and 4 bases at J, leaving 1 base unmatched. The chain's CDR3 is CASSGQGANQPQHF. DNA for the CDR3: TGTGCCAGCAGCGGACAGGGGGCTAATCAGCCCCAGCATTTT.

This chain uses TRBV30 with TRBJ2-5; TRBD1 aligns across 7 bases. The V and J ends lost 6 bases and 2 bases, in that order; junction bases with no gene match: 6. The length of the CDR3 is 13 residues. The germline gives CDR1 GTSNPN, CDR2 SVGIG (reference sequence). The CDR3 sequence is CACDRVRQETQYF. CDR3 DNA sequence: TGTGCCTGTGACAGGGTTCGGCAAGAGACCCAGTACTTC.

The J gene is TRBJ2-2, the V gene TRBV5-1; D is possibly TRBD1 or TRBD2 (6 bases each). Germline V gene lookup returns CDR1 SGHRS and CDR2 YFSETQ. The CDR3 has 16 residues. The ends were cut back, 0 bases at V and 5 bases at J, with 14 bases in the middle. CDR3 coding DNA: TGCGCCAGCAGCTTGGTTCCGGGGGCGCTTACCGGGGAGCTGTTTTTT. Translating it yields CASSLVPGALTGELFF.

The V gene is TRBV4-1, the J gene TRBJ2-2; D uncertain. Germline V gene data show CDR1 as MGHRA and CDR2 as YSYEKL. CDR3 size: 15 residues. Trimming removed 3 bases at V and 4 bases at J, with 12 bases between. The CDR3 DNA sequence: TGCGCCAGCAGCCAGACCAAGGAGCGCACCGGGGAGCTGTTTTTT. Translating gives CASSQTKERTGELFF.

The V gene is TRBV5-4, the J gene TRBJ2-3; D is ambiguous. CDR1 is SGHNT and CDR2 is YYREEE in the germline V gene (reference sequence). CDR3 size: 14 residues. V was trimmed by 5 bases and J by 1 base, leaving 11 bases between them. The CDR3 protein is CASSPGIRTDTQYF. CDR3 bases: TGTGCCAGCAGTCCGGGCATTCGCACAGATACGCAGTATTTT.